Listed below are T cell receptor beta chains from one sample, sequenced in a study of OX40 agonist ivuxolimab in advanced cancers. TCRdb keeps only in-frame clones here, not all; method: immunoSEQ multiplex PCR. The sample has under 30,000 clones, around four fifths seen once. The sample consisted of CD4+ or CD8+ T cells sorted from blood, taken in a trial of the OX40 agonist ivuxolimab. The receptors originated from an adult with an advanced solid tumor such as melanoma, head and neck, liver or kidney cancer. Each CDR3 is given with its conserved first and last residue. A D gene is named only where the DNA matches it firmly. Only part of the rows carry a size: once, few, many, or a class if the clone is expanded.

d_call: TRBD2
v_call: TRBV9
clone_size: NA
cdr3_aa: CASSARGSGGYGEQFF

d_call: TRBD1
v_call: TRBV28
clone_size: few
cdr3_aa: CASSLRTGQAFGNSPLHF

d_call: NA
v_call: TRBV21-1
clone_size: NA
cdr3_aa: CASSKPDRGYSYEQYF

d_call: TRBD2
v_call: TRBV28
clone_size: NA
cdr3_aa: CASSPPLGSGGPGYSIQYF

d_call: NA
v_call: TRBV14
clone_size: NA
cdr3_aa: CASSQDGLPTWGYTF

d_call: TRBD1
v_call: TRBV28
clone_size: NA
cdr3_aa: CASRSGQAVEQYF

d_call: TRBD2
v_call: TRBV6-6
clone_size: NA
cdr3_aa: CASSYLGGGGETQYF

d_call: NA
v_call: TRBV7-9
clone_size: few
cdr3_aa: CASSPDFTQETQYF

d_call: NA
v_call: TRBV7-6
clone_size: NA
cdr3_aa: CASSLASGDGYTF

d_call: NA
v_call: TRBV5-4
clone_size: NA
cdr3_aa: CASSIGGAGTKNIQYF

d_call: NA
v_call: TRBV6-5
clone_size: NA
cdr3_aa: CATSLGAEAFF

d_call: TRBD1
v_call: TRBV6-9
clone_size: few
cdr3_aa: CASSHGVLIRTGSSTDTQYF

d_call: NA
v_call: TRBV5-4
clone_size: NA
cdr3_aa: CASSTGTHNEQFF

d_call: TRBD1
v_call: TRBV5-4
clone_size: NA
cdr3_aa: CASSSEGQGRGYTF

d_call: TRBD1
v_call: TRBV5-1
clone_size: NA
cdr3_aa: CASSSGTGGEKLFF

d_call: NA
v_call: TRBV5-4
clone_size: NA
cdr3_aa: CASSQQGGGANVLTF

d_call: TRBD1
v_call: TRBV5-1
clone_size: NA
cdr3_aa: CASMVRGQGEQFF

d_call: TRBD2
v_call: TRBV6-5
clone_size: once
cdr3_aa: CASLRSSGSHNEQFF

d_call: NA
v_call: TRBV14
clone_size: NA
cdr3_aa: CASRAQGVTEAFF

d_call: NA
v_call: TRBV30
clone_size: few
cdr3_aa: CAWRSGFGGQQETQYF

d_call: TRBD2
v_call: TRBV28
clone_size: NA
cdr3_aa: CASSSFSGSGRAEDTQYF

d_call: NA
v_call: TRBV10-3
clone_size: NA
cdr3_aa: CAISESTVNTEAFF

d_call: NA
v_call: TRBV7-2
clone_size: NA
cdr3_aa: CASSPQRRGGAEPQHF

d_call: TRBD1
v_call: TRBV30
clone_size: NA
cdr3_aa: CAWTALGTVNTGELFF

d_call: TRBD2
v_call: TRBV7-3
clone_size: few
cdr3_aa: CASSSQAGVSYNEQFF

d_call: NA
v_call: TRBV28
clone_size: NA
cdr3_aa: CASSFRDEKLFF

d_call: NA
v_call: TRBV11-2
clone_size: NA
cdr3_aa: CASSTRDTLASF

d_call: NA
v_call: TRBV29-1
clone_size: NA
cdr3_aa: CSVGGFTDTQYF

d_call: NA
v_call: TRBV27
clone_size: NA
cdr3_aa: CASSLRLMFGGNTGELFF

d_call: TRBD2
v_call: TRBV11-3
clone_size: NA
cdr3_aa: CASSPGEGTGVETQYF

d_call: TRBD2
v_call: TRBV7-9
clone_size: NA
cdr3_aa: CASSLGLAGLYEQYF

d_call: NA
v_call: TRBV6-1
clone_size: NA
cdr3_aa: CASSEPSGRGVGYTF

d_call: NA
v_call: TRBV7-6
clone_size: NA
cdr3_aa: CASSPLGVYEQYF

d_call: NA
v_call: TRBV7-3
clone_size: NA
cdr3_aa: CASSSSGAGNTEAFF

d_call: NA
v_call: TRBV28
clone_size: NA
cdr3_aa: CASRPPNNEQFF

d_call: TRBD1
v_call: TRBV18
clone_size: NA
cdr3_aa: CASSPPGQGDTEAFF

d_call: NA
v_call: TRBV18
clone_size: NA
cdr3_aa: CASSPREDYGYTF

d_call: TRBD1
v_call: TRBV19
clone_size: NA
cdr3_aa: CASSTRQGMNGYTF

d_call: NA
v_call: TRBV2
clone_size: NA
cdr3_aa: CASTTQGYEQYF

d_call: NA
v_call: TRBV19
clone_size: NA
cdr3_aa: CASRTQGTRTNEKLFF

d_call: TRBD1
v_call: TRBV9
clone_size: NA
cdr3_aa: CASSARDRVIETQYF

d_call: NA
v_call: TRBV5-1
clone_size: NA
cdr3_aa: CASSSTARNTIYF

d_call: NA
v_call: TRBV5-6
clone_size: NA
cdr3_aa: CASSLDEKETQYF

d_call: NA
v_call: TRBV19
clone_size: NA
cdr3_aa: CASSIQEGQPQHF

d_call: NA
v_call: TRBV4-3
clone_size: once
cdr3_aa: CASSQSTGPYNEQFF

d_call: NA
v_call: TRBV15
clone_size: few
cdr3_aa: CATSRDDGTYQPQHF

d_call: TRBD2
v_call: TRBV7-9
clone_size: NA
cdr3_aa: CASSLGLAGVNEQFF

d_call: TRBD2
v_call: TRBV6-4
clone_size: NA
cdr3_aa: CASSLPGLASWNEQFF

d_call: NA
v_call: TRBV28
clone_size: NA
cdr3_aa: CASSFSHRSRKYEQYF

d_call: NA
v_call: TRBV11-3
clone_size: NA
cdr3_aa: CASSRTSSLSYNEQFF

d_call: TRBD1
v_call: TRBV6-1
clone_size: NA
cdr3_aa: CASSGDRGSNQPQHF

d_call: TRBD1
v_call: TRBV15
clone_size: NA
cdr3_aa: CATSREGQGAGGELFF

d_call: TRBD2
v_call: TRBV11-2
clone_size: NA
cdr3_aa: CASSLAGGHYNEQFF

d_call: NA
v_call: TRBV7-3
clone_size: few
cdr3_aa: CASSLTNGSPLHF